This T cell receptor beta chain was observed in a study of blood T cell repertoires in COVID-19. Study summary: Both acute and convalescent COVID-19 samples were obtained from the United States, Italy and Spain. PBMCs, B-cell-depleted T cells, or T cells provided the cDNA or gDNA that made up the material.

This clone was recorded a few times. Assignment of participants to cohorts was predicated upon participant-reported clinical history. From germline, CDR1 is DFQATT and CDR2 SNEGSKA (reference sequence). The CDR3 consists of 17 residues. With 3 bases clipped from V and 1 base from J, the junction kept 9 bases outside the gene matches. Source study methods: Quantification of nucleated cells was approximated via reference gene primer amplification. This table comes from immunoSEQ multiplex PCR, and its TCRdb copy is limited to in-frame clones, with some not included. That table furnishes V, J and clone size, whereas the DNA furnished D and trimming. The sample gives 200,000 to 250,000 clones, under 90% of which show up once; about 3.2% is in the top ten.

V gene TRBV20-1 combines with J gene TRBJ1-5; the match to TRBD1 covers 10 bases. Sequenced material: PBMCs or T cells enriched from blood (not recorded which). The TCR was taken from a woman in her fifties or sixties who had recovered from COVID-19. The CDR3 reads CSASIGTGVGSNQPQHF. The CDR3 DNA is TGCAGTGCTAGTATAGGGACAGGGGTGGGAAGCAATCAGCCCCAGCATTTT.